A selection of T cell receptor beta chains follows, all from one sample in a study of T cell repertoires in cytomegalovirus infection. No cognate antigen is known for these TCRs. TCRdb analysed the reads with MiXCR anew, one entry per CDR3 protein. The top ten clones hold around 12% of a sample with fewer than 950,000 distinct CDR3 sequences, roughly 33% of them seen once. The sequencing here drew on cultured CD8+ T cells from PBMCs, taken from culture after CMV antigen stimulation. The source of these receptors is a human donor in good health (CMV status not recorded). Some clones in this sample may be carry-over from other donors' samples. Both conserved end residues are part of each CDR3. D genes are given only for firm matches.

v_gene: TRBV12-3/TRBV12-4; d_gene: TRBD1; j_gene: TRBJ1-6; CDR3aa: CASSSILADRANSPLHF
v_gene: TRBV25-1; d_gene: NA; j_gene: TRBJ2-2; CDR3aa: CASSELGQGTAGELFF
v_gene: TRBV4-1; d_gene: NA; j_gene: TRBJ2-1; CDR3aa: CASSQVDSNEQFF
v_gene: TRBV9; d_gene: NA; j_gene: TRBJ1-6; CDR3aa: CASSVASGLDNSPLHF
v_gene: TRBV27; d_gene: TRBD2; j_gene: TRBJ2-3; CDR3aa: CASRARLAGVSTDTQYF
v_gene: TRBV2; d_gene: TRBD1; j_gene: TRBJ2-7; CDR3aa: CASSDRARYEQYF
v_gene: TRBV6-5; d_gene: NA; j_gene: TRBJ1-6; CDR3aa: CASSKDGLSSYNSPLHF
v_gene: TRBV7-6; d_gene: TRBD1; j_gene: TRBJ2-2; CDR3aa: CASSFLTSQGAWTGDLFF
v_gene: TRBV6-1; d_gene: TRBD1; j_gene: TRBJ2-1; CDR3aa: CASTTGQGDEQFF
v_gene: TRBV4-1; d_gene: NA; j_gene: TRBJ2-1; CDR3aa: CASSQQNSGPPGQFF
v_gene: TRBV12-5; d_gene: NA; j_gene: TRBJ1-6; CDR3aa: CASGLARTVEYSSYNSPLHF
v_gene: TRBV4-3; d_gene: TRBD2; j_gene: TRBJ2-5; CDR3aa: CASSQDFLAGGLGETQYF
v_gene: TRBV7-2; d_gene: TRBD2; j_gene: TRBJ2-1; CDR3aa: CASSQTSQVYNEQFF
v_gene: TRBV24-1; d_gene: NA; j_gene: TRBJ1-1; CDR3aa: CATTQGFKNSKTHEAFF
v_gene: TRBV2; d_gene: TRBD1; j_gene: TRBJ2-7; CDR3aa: CASKDRVSYEQYF
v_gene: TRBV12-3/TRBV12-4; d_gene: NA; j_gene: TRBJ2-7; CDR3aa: CASRNGTAAYEQYF
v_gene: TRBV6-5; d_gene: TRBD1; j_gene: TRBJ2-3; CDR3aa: CASSYAGQDRDTQYF
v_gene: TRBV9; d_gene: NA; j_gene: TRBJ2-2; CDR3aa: CASSVGGLNTGELFF
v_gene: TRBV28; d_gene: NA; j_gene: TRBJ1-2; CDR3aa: CASSLQGSLYGYTF
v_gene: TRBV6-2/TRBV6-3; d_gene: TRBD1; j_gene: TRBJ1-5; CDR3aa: CASRSSKWTGDMSNQPQHF
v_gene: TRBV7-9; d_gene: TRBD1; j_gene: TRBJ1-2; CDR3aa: CASSATGVNGYTF
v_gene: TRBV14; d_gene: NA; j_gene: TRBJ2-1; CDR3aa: CASSLVPDSSYNEQFF
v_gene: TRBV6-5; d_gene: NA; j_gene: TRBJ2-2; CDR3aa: CANSYSEGYTGELFF
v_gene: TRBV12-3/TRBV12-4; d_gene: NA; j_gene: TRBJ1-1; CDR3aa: CASSFIRNEAFF
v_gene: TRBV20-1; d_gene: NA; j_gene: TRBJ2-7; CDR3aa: CSASWPGLGISYEQYF
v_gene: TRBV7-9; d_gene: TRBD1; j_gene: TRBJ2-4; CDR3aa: CASSPPLRDRGYLFQYF
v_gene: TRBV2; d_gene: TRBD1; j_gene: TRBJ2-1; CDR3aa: CASSAGGTGDLDNEQFF
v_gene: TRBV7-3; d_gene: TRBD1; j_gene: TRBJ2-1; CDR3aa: CASSHPGTEYNEQFF
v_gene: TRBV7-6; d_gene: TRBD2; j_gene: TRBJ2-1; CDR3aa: CASSSAGASYNEQFF
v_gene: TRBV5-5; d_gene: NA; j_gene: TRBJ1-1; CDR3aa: CASSLRTFGYGNTEAFF
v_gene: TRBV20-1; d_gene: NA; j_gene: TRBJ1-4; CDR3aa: CSARDPGEMNEKLFF
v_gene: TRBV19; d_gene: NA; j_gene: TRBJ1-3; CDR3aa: CASSIGPGSGNTIYF
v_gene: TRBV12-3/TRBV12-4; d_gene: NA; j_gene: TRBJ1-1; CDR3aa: CASRRRGAVTEAFF
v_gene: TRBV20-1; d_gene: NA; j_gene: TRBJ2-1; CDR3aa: CSAREASWFF
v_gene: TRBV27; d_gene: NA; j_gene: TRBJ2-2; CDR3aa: CASSLRGANGELFF